This entry describes one T cell receptor beta chain. Its antigen is undetermined. The PCR contained 60 Vbeta and 13 Jbeta primers. Repertoires were generated with immunoSEQ multiplex PCR, while TCRdb's copy carries only in-frame clones and drops some. The profile shows around 99,000 clones, approximately 70% of them singletons. Trimming stripped 5 bases from V and 6 bases from J, with 16 bases between. CDR3 length: 14 amino acids. Germline V CDR1 and CDR2: SEHNR, FQNEAQ (reference sequence). These data belong to a study of cytomegalovirus exposure and HLA in healthy donors. Study observations and caveats: Among TCR beta chains, those listed as cytomegalovirus-associated numbered about 150.

At the time of sampling, donors were nominally healthy, though unrecorded immune exposures were likely. The chain couples TRBV7-9 to TRBJ1-2; D may be TRBD1 (5 bases). The clonotype originates from a man aged 40-55 years in good health and CMV-seronegative. Source material: PBMCs. The chain's CDR3 is CASSPYSGGNGYTF. The CDR3 DNA sequence: TGTGCCAGCAGCCCGTACTCGGGGGGGAATGGCTACACCTTC.